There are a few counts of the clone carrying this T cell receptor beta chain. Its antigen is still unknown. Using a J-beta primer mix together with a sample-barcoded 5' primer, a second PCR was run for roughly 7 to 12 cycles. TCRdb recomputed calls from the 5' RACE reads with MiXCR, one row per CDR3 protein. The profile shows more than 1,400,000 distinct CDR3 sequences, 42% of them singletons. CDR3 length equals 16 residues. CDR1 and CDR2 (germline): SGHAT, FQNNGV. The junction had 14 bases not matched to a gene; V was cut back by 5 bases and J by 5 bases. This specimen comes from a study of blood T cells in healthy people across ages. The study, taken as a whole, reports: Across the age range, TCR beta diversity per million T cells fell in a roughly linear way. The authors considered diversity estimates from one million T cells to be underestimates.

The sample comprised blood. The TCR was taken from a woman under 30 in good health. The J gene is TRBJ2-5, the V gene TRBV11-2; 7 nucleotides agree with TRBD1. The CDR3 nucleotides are TGTGCCAGCAGCAAACAGACAGGGTGGGATGAGGAGACCCAGTACTTC. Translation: CASSKQTGWDEETQYF.